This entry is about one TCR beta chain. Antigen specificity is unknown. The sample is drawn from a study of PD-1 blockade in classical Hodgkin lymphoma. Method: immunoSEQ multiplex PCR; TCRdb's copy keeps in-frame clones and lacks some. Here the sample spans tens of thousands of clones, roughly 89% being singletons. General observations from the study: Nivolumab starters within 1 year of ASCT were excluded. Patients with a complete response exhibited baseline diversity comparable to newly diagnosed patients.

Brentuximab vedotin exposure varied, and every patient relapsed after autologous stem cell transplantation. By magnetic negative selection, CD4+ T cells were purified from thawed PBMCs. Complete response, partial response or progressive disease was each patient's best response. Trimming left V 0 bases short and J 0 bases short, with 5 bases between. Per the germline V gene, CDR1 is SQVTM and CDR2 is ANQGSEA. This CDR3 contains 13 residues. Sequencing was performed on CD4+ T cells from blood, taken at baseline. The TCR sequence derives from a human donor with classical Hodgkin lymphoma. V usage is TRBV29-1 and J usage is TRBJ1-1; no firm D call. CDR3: CSVEDNLNTEAFF. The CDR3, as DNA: TGCAGCGTTGAAGACAACTTGAACACTGAAGCTTTCTTT. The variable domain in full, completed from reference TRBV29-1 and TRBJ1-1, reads SAVISQKPSRDICQRGTSLTIQCQVDSQVTMMFWYRQQPGQSLTLIATANQGSEATYESGFVIDKFPISRPNLTFSTLTVSNMSPEDSSIYLCSVEDNLNTEAFFGQGTRLTVV.